This T cell receptor (beta chain) was profiled in a study of blood T cell repertoires in COVID-19. Study summary: There were acute and convalescent COVID-19 samples, and they came from the United States, Italy and Spain. T cells, B-cell-depleted T cells, or PBMCs provided the cDNA or gDNA that served as material.

Trimming took 3 bases from V and 6 from J, leaving 14 bases between them. Germline values: CDR1 GTSNPN, CDR2 SVGIG (reference sequence). This CDR3 has 13 residues. Original analysis: Estimates of nucleated cell counts were drawn from the amplification of reference gene primers. Using immunoSEQ multiplex PCR, the repertoire was profiled, and TCRdb retains in-frame clones only, with some absent. The DNA was the basis for D and trimming; V, J and clone size are from that table. Here the sample spans around 110,000 clones, about 87% being singletons. The sequence came from a man between 50 and 59 years old with active or convalescent COVID-19. Sequencing was carried out using peripheral blood. The chain employs TRBV30 and TRBJ1-1, with D possibly TRBD1 on 5 matching bases. The DNA for the CDR3 is TGTGCCTGGAGCGCTGGGGCAAGGTCTGAAGCTTTCTTT. Protein product: CAWSAGARSEAFF.